Detailed here is one T cell receptor (beta chain). The antigen remains undetermined. These data come from a study of cytomegalovirus exposure and HLA in healthy donors. Study results and caveats: CMV antigen specificity of three CMV-associated chains was confirmed in vitro.

The CDR3 extends over 15 amino acids. V lost 1 base and J 9 bases, leaving 16 bases between the germline ends. CDR1 SGHTA and CDR2 FQGNSA come from the germline V gene. PCR employed 60 Vbeta and 13 Jbeta primers. Method: immunoSEQ multiplex PCR; TCRdb's copy keeps in-frame clones and lacks some. The data show approximately 160,000 clones, approximately 80% seen once. V is TRBV7-2 and J is TRBJ2-1, with D possibly being TRBD2 (6 bases). This TCR derives from a woman in her forties in good health and CMV-seropositive. Sequenced sample: PBMCs. In nucleotides, the CDR3 is TGTGCCAGCAGCTTAGTTGTCGGTAGCGGTGGTGAGCAGTTCTTC. This sequence encodes CASSLVVGSGGEQFF.